This T cell receptor (beta chain) was documented in a study of blood T cell repertoires in COVID-19. Study-level background: The cDNA or gDNA used as material had been derived from T cells, B-cell-depleted T cells, or PBMCs.

This CDR3 region has 14 residues. Losses at the gene ends were 5 bases for V and 5 bases for J; bases not matched to a gene: 7. CDR1 is PRHDT, CDR2 FYEKMQ, per germline (reference sequence). Generated by immunoSEQ multiplex PCR, the TCRdb table keeps only in-frame clones and is missing some. The table has 20,000 to 30,000 clones, over 80% seen once. V usage is TRBV13 and J usage is TRBJ1-1; TRBD1 aligns across 8 bases. Specimen: peripheral blood. The receptor was derived from a human donor in a cohort sampled during active COVID-19. The CDR3 DNA follows: TGTGCCAGCAGCCCCAGGACAGGGCGAACTGAAGCTTTCTTT. The encoded protein is CASSPRTGRTEAFF.